The source of this T cell receptor (beta chain) is a study of PD-L1 blockade in urothelial cancer. Study at large: Study patients had been treated with 0 to 3 previous chemotherapy regimens. The researchers analyzed blood 3 weeks (second dose) and 6 weeks after treatment start. A median of approximately 150,000 T cells was found in the blood samples.

Using immunoSEQ multiplex PCR, the repertoire was profiled, and TCRdb retains in-frame clones only, with some absent. The sample records about 95,000 clones, more than 75% being singletons. Time point defined: pretreatment peripheral blood. Patients each gave 1 to 8 samples, pretreatment and on-treatment. Germline V gene data show CDR1 as MNHEY and CDR2 as SMNVEV (reference sequence). CDR3 length: 13 amino acids. The V and J ends lost 2 bases and 3 bases, in that order; junction bases with no gene match: 0. This chain connects TRBV27 to TRBJ2-7; TRBD2 agrees at 8 bases. The receptor's source is a man aged 60 to 69 with urothelial cancer. The sequencing used PBMCs, collected around atezolizumab (anti-PD-L1) treatment. The CDR3 loop is CASSLAGGYEQYF. CDR3 nucleotide sequence: TGTGCCAGCAGTTTAGCGGGGGGCTACGAGCAGTACTTC.